A single sample is the source of the 26 T cell receptor beta chains below, sequenced in a study of blood T cells in healthy people across ages. A second PCR of about 7 to 11 cycles used a sample-barcoded 5' primer and a J-beta primer mix. TCRdb redid the calling of the 5' RACE reads with MiXCR, one entry per CDR3 protein. This table holds about 1,500,000 distinct CDR3 sequences, roughly 28% found once. Sequencing was carried out using blood. Receptors originate from a woman aged 25 to 45 in good health.

J is TRBJ1-4 and V is TRBV28; D unresolved. The CDR3 is 15 amino acids. CDR1 MDHEN and CDR2 SYDVKM come from the germline V gene. The V end was cut by 5 bases, the J end by 3 bases, with 13 bases between. The CDR3 nucleotides are TGTGCCAGCAGTCCCGAAGACTACGCTAATGAAAAACTGTTTTTT. Its translation is CASSPEDYANEKLFF. Filled out from reference TRBV28 and TRBJ1-4, the complete variable domain reads DVKVTQSSRYLVKRTGEKVFLECVQDMDHENMFWYRQDPGLGLRLIYFSYDVKMKEKGDIPEGYSVSREKKERFSLILESASTNQTSMYLCASSPEDYANEKLFFGSGTQLSVL.

At least ten counts were recorded for this clonotype. The chain uses TRBV6-4 and TRBJ2-4; perhaps TRBD1 as D (5 bases). The CDR3 is 16 amino acids. Deletions cut 7 bases from V and 0 bases from J, with 16 bases between. The germline V gene has CDR1 MRHNA and CDR2 SNTAGT. The CDR3 reads CASTPGMTLAKNIQYF. The CDR3 DNA reads as TGTGCCAGCACCCCAGGGATGACCCTAGCCAAAAACATTCAGTACTTC.

This clonotype was seen many times. The V call is TRBV11-2, the J call TRBJ2-5, with TRBD1 identical over 8 bases. CDR3 size: 14 residues. Germline V gene lookup returns CDR1 SGHAT and CDR2 FQNNGV. Trimming cost V 5 bases and J 5 bases; bases outside gene matches: 7. DNA of the CDR3: TGTGCCAGCAGCCGGACGACAGGGGACGAGACCCAGTACTTC. Translating gives CASSRTTGDETQYF.

This clonotype was observed many times. This chain uses TRBV12-3 or TRBV12-4 with TRBJ2-3, with D uncertain. The CDR3 loop spans 13 amino acids. Trimming left V 6 bases short and J 3 bases short, with 10 bases between. The CDR3 bases are TGTGCCAGCAGGCCCAGTTCGACAGATACGCAGTATTTT. Residues: CASRPSSTDTQYF.

The chain joins TRBV20-1 to TRBJ1-5; TRBD1 matches at 8 bases. CDR1 DFQATT and CDR2 SNEGSKA come from the germline V gene (reference sequence). The CDR3 runs 13 residues. V was clipped by 6 bases and J by 2 bases; unmatched bases: 3. CDR3 in DNA: TGCAGTGCCGAGACAGGGGGCAATCAGCCCCAGCATTTT. It codes for CSAETGGNQPQHF.

This clonotype was picked up a small number of times. J is TRBJ2-4 and V is TRBV4-1; 9 bases are a match to TRBD1. Judging by the DNA end, TRBJ2-7 fits better; the J call may be wrong. Germline-derived CDR1 and CDR2 are MGHRA and YSYEKL. This CDR3 has 15 amino acids. For the CDR3, the DNA is TGCGCCAGCAGCCAACCCACGGACAGGGGCTACGAGCAGTACTTC. It is translated as CASSQPTDRGYEQYF.

The chain is built from TRBV7-9 and TRBJ2-2, with D perhaps TRBD1 (5 bases). This CDR3 spans 14 amino acids. V gave up 2 bases and J gave up 4 bases, with 8 bases separating them. From germline, CDR1 is SEHNR and CDR2 FQNEAQ (reference sequence). The DNA for the CDR3 is TGTGCCAGCAGCTTACGCAGGGCCACCGGGGAGCTGTTTTTT. The encoded protein is CASSLRRATGELFF.

This clonotype was seen ten or more times. V usage is TRBV4-1 and J usage is TRBJ2-7; no reliable D call. CDR1 MGHRA and CDR2 YSYEKL come from the germline V gene. Trimming removed 2 bases from V and 4 bases from J, with 21 bases in between. This CDR3 spans 17 amino acids. The CDR3 nucleotides are TGCGCCAGCAGCCAACCCGAGGTGGGCCCCGTATCTTACGAGCAGTACTTC. It codes for CASSQPEVGPVSYEQYF.

The chain combines TRBV5-1 with TRBJ1-4; tentative D call: TRBD1 (5 bases). Germline values: CDR1 SGHRS, CDR2 YFSETQ. V lost 4 bases, J lost 3 bases, and 19 bases lay in between. The CDR3 is 17 residues long. DNA of the CDR3: TGCGCCAGCAGCAAGGGTTTAAGGGGTGCTTCTAATGAAAAACTGTTTTTT. Amino acid sequence: CASSKGLRGASNEKLFF.

V and J are TRBV24-1 and TRBJ2-5; unclear D gene. CDR1 and CDR2 from the germline V gene are KGHDR and SFDVKD. The CDR3 loop spans 14 amino acids. V was shortened by 4 bases and J by 0 bases, with 8 bases between the two germline ends. In DNA form, the CDR3 reads TGTGCCACCAGTGACTTAGACAACCAAGAGACCCAGTACTTC. Protein sequence: CATSDLDNQETQYF.

This clonotype was counted between two and nine times. The chain is built from TRBV27 and TRBJ1-5, with D possibly being TRBD1 (5 bases). The CDR3 spans 18 residues. Trimming took 8 bases from V and 5 from J, leaving 28 bases between them. Germline CDR1 reads MNHEY; CDR2 reads SMNVEV (reference sequence). This CDR3 reads CASGSGWLGGEGDQPQHF. In DNA, the CDR3 is TGTGCCAGCGGATCCGGGTGGTTGGGCGGTGAAGGGGATCAGCCCCAGCATTTT.

The genes are TRBV3-1 and TRBJ1-2; 7 bases are a match to TRBD1. J was trimmed by 8 bases and V by 4 bases; bases with no gene match: 10. The CDR3 runs to 14 residues. The germline gives CDR1 LGHDT, CDR2 YNNKEL (reference sequence). CDR3 amino acids: CASSLLDRTSGYTF. In DNA, the CDR3 is TGTGCCAGCAGCCTCCTGGACAGGACGAGCGGCTACACCTTC.

A word on this clonotype: Given a much more abundant clone one base away, this may be a read error. The genes are TRBV4-3 and TRBJ2-7, with 11 bases matching TRBD2. The CDR3 is 15 residues long. In germline, CDR1 is LGHNA, CDR2 YSLEER. V lost 0 bases and J lost 7; bases outside the gene matches: 5. CDR3 protein: CASSQDISGGGEQYF. DNA for the CDR3: TGCGCCAGCAGCCAAGATATTAGCGGGGGGGGTGAGCAGTACTTC.

The chain recombines TRBV5-1 with TRBJ2-1; D is uncertain. Germline-derived CDR1 and CDR2 are SGHRS and YFSETQ. Trimming left V 3 bases short and J 6 bases short, with 19 bases between. The CDR3 sequence is 16 residues long. CDR3 protein: CASSSAARGLVNEQFF. CDR3 bases: TGCGCCAGCAGCTCGGCAGCGCGAGGCCTAGTCAATGAGCAGTTCTTC.

In its sample, this clonotype was seen many times. The J gene is TRBJ2-7, the V gene TRBV5-4; 8 bases agree with TRBD1. Unmatched junction bases numbered 11, after V lost 5 bases and J lost 7 bases. This CDR3 is 14 amino acids long. Looked up from germline, CDR1 is SGHNT and CDR2 is YYREEE (reference sequence). The CDR3 region is CASSPGTGRREQYF. The CDR3 nucleotides are TGTGCCAGCAGTCCGGGGACAGGTCGGCGGGAGCAGTACTTC.

This clonotype was observed a few times. The chain employs TRBV5-1 and TRBJ2-3; D is perhaps TRBD2 (7 bases). V lost 1 base and J 9 bases, leaving 18 bases between the germline ends. Germline V lookup: CDR1 SGHRS, CDR2 YFSETQ. CDR3 length equals 15 residues. For the CDR3, the DNA is TGCGCCAGCAGCTTGAGTACGGGGGGCCCCGAGACGCAGTATTTT. This encodes CASSLSTGGPETQYF.

The chain employs TRBV10-2 and TRBJ2-7; the D gene is possibly TRBD1 (5 bases). Germline V gene data show CDR1 as WSHSY and CDR2 as SAAADI. V was clipped by 7 bases and J by 5 bases, with 15 bases between them. CDR3 length: 13 amino acids. The CDR3 loop reads CASTRRQFNEQYF. Written as DNA, the CDR3 is TGCGCCAGCACGAGGAGACAGTTTAACGAGCAGTACTTC.

This clonotype came up once. The CDR3 DNA reads as TGCGCCAGCAGCCATCCGCAAGCAGGGAATGTTTACAATGAGCAGTTCTTC. Protein: CASSHPQAGNVYNEQFF. V gene TRBV4-1 combines with J gene TRBJ2-1; a possible D gene is TRBD1 (5 bases). The germline gives CDR1 MGHRA, CDR2 YSYEKL. CDR3 length equals 17 residues. The V end lost 3 bases, the J end lost 4 bases, and 19 bases lay between the germline ends.

The chain links TRBV20-1 to TRBJ2-3; possible D gene TRBD2, 6 bases. The CDR3 covers 14 residues. Trimming stripped 3 bases from V and 0 bases from J, with 10 bases between. Germline V gene sequence: CDR1 DFQATT, CDR2 SNEGSKA (reference sequence). The CDR3 here is CSARRDLSTDTQYF. CDR3 in DNA: TGCAGTGCTAGGCGGGATCTTAGCACAGATACGCAGTATTTT.

As regards this clonotype: The DNA is omitted, as the CDR3 cannot be located on it reliably, and the CDR3 follows TCRdb's listing. The chain recombines TRBV20-1 with TRBJ1-2; the D call of TRBD1 is as the table states it, not checked on the DNA. Termini included, the CDR3 measures 11 amino acids. Germline-derived CDR1 and CDR2 are DFQATT and SNEGSKA (reference sequence). The CDR3 sequence is CSAGGTYGCTF.

The chain joins TRBV12-3 or TRBV12-4 to TRBJ1-2; 9 bases line up with TRBD1. Trimming at V came to 7 bases and at J to 6 bases, leaving 9 bases not matched to a gene. The length of the CDR3 is 14 residues. Here the CDR3 reads CASTWTGAPDGYTF. The CDR3 coding sequence is TGTGCCAGCACGTGGACAGGGGCGCCCGATGGCTACACCTTC.

V and J are TRBV30 and TRBJ2-1; 10 bases align to TRBD2. J gave up 8 bases and V 1 base, and 5 bases lay outside the gene matches. CDR3 size: 14 residues. Looked up from germline, CDR1 is GTSNPN and CDR2 is SVGIG (reference sequence). The CDR3 loop is CAWSEASGGDEQFF. The CDR3 DNA reads as TGTGCCTGGAGTGAAGCTAGCGGGGGCGATGAGCAGTTCTTC.

This clonotype has only a few counts. The rearrangement links TRBV6-1 to TRBJ2-1, with 15 bases fitting TRBD2. CDR1 and CDR2 (germline): MNHNS, SASEGT. The CDR3 covers 16 residues. The junction had 13 bases not matched to a gene; V was cut back by 10 bases and J by 9 bases. The CDR3 loop is CATSPRTSGGASEQFF. CDR3 bases: TGTGCCACTAGCCCCCGGACTAGCGGGGGGGCGAGTGAGCAGTTCTTC.

This clonotype was counted at least ten times. V is TRBV7-3 and J is TRBJ2-1, with 9 bases matching TRBD1. The junction had 11 bases not matched to a gene; V was cut back by 3 bases and J by 8 bases. This CDR3 spans 16 amino acids. Germline loops: CDR1 SGHTA, CDR2 FQGTGA. As DNA, the CDR3 is TGTGCCAGCAGCTTTCGACCCGGGACAGGGTTAGATGAGCAGTTCTTC. This sequence encodes CASSFRPGTGLDEQFF.

This clonotype was counted once. Relative to the germline gene, one junction end is altered; a read error may explain this. The chain links TRBV7-2 to TRBJ2-7, with D possibly TRBD2 on 6 matching bases. This CDR3 has 12 residues. CDR1 is SGHTA and CDR2 is FQGNSA in the germline V gene. CDR3 sequence: CAGSRREGEQYF. As DNA, the CDR3 is TGTGCCGGCAGCCGGAGGGAAGGCGAGCAGTACTTC.

For this clonotype: No conserved phenylalanine or tryptophan is present at the end of the CDR3, so a read error is the likely explanation. V usage is TRBV5-1 and J usage is TRBJ2-2; D assignment may be TRBD1 or TRBD2 (7 bases each). Per the germline V gene, CDR1 is SGHRS and CDR2 is YFSETQ. V lost 2 bases, J lost 2 bases, and 16 bases lay in between. The CDR3 runs 17 residues. The CDR3 loop is CASSFSTGTTNTGELFV. Written as DNA, the CDR3 is TGCGCCAGCAGCTTCTCGACAGGGACTACTAACACCGGGGAGCTGTTTGTT.